The T cell receptor (beta chain) described here comes from a study of blood T cell repertoires in COVID-19. The data were produced by immunoSEQ multiplex PCR, yet TCRdb's version contains in-frame clones alone and is incomplete. This sample carries some 290,000 clones, around 92% of them seen once, and the ten largest clones take around 10%. Patients in Seattle were enrolled during active infection, then followed longitudinally. The source of this sequence is a woman aged 25-40 years with COVID-19, enrolled during active disease. Sample: peripheral blood.

In DNA form, the CDR3 reads TGCGCCAGCAGCTCCAGCGGGGGAATAGATACGCAGTATTTT. Protein sequence: CASSSSGGIDTQYF. The V gene is TRBV10-1, the J gene TRBJ2-3; 8 bases align to TRBD2. CDR1 and CDR2 from the germline V gene are WNHNN and SYGVQD (reference sequence). J lost 5 bases, V lost 6 bases, and 7 bases had no gene match. The CDR3 consists of 14 residues.